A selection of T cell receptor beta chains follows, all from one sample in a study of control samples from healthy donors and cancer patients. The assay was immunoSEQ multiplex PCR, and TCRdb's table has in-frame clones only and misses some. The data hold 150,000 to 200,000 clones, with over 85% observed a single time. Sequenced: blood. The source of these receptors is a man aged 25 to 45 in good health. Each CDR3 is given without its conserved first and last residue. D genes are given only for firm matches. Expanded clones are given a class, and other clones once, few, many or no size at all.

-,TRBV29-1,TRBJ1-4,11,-,STRGGRGEKLF
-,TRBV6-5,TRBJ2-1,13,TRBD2,ASTGLAGAPHEQF
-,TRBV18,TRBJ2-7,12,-,ASSLGPNGGEQY
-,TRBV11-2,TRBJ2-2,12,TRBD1,ASTTGQGAGELF
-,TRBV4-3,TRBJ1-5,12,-,ASSPGIGVEPQH
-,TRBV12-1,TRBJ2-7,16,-,ASSFAVPGGEDFYEQY
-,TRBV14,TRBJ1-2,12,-,ASSQEAGLYGYT
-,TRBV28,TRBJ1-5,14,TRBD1,ASSLRTGMGNQPQH
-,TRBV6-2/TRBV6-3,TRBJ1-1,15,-,ASSYSVSGAMNTEAF
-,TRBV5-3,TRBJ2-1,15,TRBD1,ARSTIRDRSVTDEQF
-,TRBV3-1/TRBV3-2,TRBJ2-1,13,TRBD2,ASSQHTSGEGEQF
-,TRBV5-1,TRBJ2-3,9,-,ASSSQDTQY
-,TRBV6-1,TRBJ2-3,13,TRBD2,ASLGTSGMSDTQY
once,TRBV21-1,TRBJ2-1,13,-,ASSKRRQDYNEQF
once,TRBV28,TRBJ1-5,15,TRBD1,ASYGNVLQGQGQPQH
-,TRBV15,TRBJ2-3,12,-,ATSRDSSTDTQY
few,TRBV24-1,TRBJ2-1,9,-,ATSVRNEQF
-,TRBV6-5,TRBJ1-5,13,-,ASSRTEYSNQPQH
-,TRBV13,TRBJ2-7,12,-,ASSSFTSSYEQY
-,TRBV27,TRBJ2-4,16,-,ASSLGPGAGGGVNIQY
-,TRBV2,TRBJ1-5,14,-,ASSEFRRGNNQPQH
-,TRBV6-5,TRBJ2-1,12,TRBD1,ASSWDRKDNEQF
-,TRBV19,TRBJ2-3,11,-,ASSSTGTDTQY
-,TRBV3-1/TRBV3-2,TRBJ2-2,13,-,ASGLPGQGTGELF
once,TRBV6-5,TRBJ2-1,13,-,ASSYRQGLDNEQF
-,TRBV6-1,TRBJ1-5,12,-,ASSEAPSNQPQH
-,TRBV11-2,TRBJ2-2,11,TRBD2,ASSGGGAGELF
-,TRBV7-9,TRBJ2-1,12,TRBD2,ASFRAGGDNEQF
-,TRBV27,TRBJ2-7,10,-,ASSSPPYEQY
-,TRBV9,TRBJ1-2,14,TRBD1,ASGPGQGTLIYGYT
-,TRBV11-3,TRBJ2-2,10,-,ASSLRGGELF
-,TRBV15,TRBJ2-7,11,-,ATRGGDSYEQY
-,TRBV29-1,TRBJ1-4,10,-,SVDDPGEKLF
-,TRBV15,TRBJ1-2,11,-,ATSRSHIEGYT
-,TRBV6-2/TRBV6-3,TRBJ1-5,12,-,ASSRTASNQPQH
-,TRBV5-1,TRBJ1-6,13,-,ASSGQSSYNSPLH
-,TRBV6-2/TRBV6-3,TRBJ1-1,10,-,ASSQVPTEAF
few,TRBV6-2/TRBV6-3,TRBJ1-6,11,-,ASSFQRYSPLH
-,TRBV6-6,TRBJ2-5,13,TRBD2,ASSQVAGSGETQY
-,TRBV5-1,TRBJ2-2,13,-,ASSLRQSNTGELF
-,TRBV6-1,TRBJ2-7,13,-,ASSEANGQYYEQY
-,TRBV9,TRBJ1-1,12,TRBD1,ASSSQGGNTEAF
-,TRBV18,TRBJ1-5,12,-,ASSPGGRDQPQH
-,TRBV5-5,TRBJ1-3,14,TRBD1,ASSLPGTGSGNTIY
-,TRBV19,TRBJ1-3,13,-,ASTAGEHSGNTIY
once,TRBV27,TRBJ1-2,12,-,ASSQTGTGDGYT
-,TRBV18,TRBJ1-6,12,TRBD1,ASSSDRSHSPLH
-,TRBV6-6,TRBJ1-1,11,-,ASSITENTEAF
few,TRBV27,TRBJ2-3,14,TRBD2,ASSFGTSFVTDTQY